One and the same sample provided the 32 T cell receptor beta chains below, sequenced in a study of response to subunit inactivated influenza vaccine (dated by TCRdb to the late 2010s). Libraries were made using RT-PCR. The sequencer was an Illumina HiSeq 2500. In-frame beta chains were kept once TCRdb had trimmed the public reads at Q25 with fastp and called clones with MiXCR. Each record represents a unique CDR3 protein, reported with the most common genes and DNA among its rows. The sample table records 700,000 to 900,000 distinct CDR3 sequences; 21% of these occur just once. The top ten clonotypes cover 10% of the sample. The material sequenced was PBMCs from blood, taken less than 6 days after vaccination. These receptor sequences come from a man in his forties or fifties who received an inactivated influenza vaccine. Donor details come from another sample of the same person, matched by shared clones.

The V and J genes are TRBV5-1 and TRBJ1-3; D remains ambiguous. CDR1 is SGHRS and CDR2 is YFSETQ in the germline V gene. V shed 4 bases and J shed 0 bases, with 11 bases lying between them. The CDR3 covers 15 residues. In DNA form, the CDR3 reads TGCGCCAGCAGCGAGACTCAAATCTCTGGAAACACCATATATTTT. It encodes CASSETQISGNTIYF.

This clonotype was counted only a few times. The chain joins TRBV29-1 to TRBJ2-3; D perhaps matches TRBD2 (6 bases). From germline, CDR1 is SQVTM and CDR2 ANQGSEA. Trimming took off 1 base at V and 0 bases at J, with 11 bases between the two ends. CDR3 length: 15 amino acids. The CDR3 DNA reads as TGCAGCGTTGAAGTGGGGACTCGCAGCACAGATACGCAGTATTTT. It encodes CSVEVGTRSTDTQYF.

The CDR3, as DNA: TGTGCCAGCAGCTTAGAATTTGAGCAGTTCTTC. It codes for CASSLEFEQFF. The rearrangement joins TRBV7-6 to TRBJ2-1; no clear D. Trimming cost V 1 base and J 9 bases, with 4 bases left between them. CDR3 length equals 11 residues. Germline loops: CDR1 SGHVS, CDR2 FNYEAQ.

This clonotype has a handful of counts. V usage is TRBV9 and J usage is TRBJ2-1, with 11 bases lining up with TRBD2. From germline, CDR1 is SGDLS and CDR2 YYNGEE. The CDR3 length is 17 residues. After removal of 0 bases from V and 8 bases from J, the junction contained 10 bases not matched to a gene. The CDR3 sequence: CASSVGPLAGGVDEQFF. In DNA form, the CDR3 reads TGTGCCAGCAGCGTAGGTCCGCTAGCGGGGGGTGTGGATGAGCAGTTCTTC.

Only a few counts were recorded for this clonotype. The CDR3, as DNA: TGCAGTGCTAGAGGGCTAGCGGGAGTTGGATACGAGCAGTACTTC. Translating gives CSARGLAGVGYEQYF. The chain carries TRBV20-1 and TRBJ2-7; 10 bases match TRBD2. The germline V gene has CDR1 DFQATT and CDR2 SNEGSKA (reference sequence). The CDR3 loop spans 15 amino acids. Germline trimming cut 1 base from V and 4 bases from J; bases unmatched to any gene: 7.

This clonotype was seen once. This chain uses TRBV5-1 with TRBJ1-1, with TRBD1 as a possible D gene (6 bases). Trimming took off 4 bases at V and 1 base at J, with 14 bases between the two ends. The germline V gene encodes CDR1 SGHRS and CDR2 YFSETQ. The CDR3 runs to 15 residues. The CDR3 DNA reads TGCGCCAGCAGCCCCATGGACAGCGGGAACACTGAAGCTTTCTTT. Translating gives CASSPMDSGNTEAFF. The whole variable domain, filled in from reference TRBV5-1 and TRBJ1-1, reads KAGVTQTPRYLIKTRGQQVTLSCSPISGHRSVSWYQQTPGQGLQFLFEYFSETQRNKGNFPGRFSGRQFSNSRSEMNVSTLELGDSALYLCASSPMDSGNTEAFFGQGTRLTVV.

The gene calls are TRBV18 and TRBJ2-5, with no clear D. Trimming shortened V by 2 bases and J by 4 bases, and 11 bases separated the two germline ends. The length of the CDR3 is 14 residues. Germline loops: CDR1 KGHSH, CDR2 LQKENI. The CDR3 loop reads CASSPWMHRETQYF. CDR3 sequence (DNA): TGTGCCAGCTCACCATGGATGCATCGAGAGACCCAGTACTTC.

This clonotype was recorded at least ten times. The CDR3 reads CASSLSLNNEQFF. The CDR3 DNA sequence: TGTGCCAGCAGCTTGAGTTTAAACAATGAGCAGTTCTTC. This chain connects TRBV7-6 to TRBJ2-1; no definite D call. The CDR3 runs 13 residues. The V gene's germline CDR1 is SGHVS and CDR2 FNYEAQ. The V end was cut by 3 bases, the J end by 5 bases, with 8 bases between.

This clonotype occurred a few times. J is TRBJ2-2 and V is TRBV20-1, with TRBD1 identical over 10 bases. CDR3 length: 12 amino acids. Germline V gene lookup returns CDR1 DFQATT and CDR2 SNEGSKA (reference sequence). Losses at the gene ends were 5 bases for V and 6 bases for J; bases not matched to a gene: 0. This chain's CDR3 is CSAGTGAGELFF. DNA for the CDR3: TGCAGTGCTGGGACAGGGGCCGGGGAGCTGTTTTTT.

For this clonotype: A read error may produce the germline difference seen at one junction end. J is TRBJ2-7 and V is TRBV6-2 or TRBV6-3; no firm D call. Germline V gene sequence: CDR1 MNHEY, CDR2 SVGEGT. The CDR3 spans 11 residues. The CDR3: CASSVGYDQYF. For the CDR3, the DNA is TGTGCCAGCAGCGTGGGCTACGACCAGTACTTC.

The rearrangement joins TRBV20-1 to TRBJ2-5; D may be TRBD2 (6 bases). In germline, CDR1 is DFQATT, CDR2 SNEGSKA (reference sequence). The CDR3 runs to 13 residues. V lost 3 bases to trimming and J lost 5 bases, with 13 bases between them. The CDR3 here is CSASQPAGETQYF. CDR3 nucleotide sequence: TGCAGTGCTAGCCAACCTGCGGGGGAGACCCAGTACTTC.

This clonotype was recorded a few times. CDR3 nucleotides: TGTGCCTCGAGTGGTTCCCACCGAGGGAACTATGGCTACACCTTC. Protein: CASSGSHRGNYGYTF. The gene calls are TRBV6-2 or TRBV6-3 and TRBJ1-2; unclear D gene. V was trimmed by 11 bases and J by 2 bases, leaving 21 bases between them. Germline V gene lookup returns CDR1 MNHEY and CDR2 SVGEGT. The CDR3 spans 15 residues.

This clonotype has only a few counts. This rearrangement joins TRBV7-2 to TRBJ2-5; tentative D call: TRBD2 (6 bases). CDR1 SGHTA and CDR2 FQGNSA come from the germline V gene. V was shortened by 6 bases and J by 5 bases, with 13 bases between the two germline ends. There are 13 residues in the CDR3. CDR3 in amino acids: CASSPERVETQYF. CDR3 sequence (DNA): TGTGCCAGCAGTCCAGAGCGGGTGGAGACCCAGTACTTC.

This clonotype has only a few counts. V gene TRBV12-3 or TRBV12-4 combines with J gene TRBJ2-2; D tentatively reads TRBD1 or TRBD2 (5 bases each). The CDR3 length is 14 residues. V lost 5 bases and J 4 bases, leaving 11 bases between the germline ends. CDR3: CASSPDGATGELFF. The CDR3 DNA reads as TGTGCCAGCAGTCCGGACGGGGCCACCGGGGAGCTGTTTTTT.

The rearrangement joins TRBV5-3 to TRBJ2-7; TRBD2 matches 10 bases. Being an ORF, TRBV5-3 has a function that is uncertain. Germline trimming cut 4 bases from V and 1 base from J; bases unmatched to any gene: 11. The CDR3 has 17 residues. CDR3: CARSLDNEREGSYEQYF. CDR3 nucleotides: TGTGCCAGAAGCCTAGATAACGAGCGGGAGGGATCCTACGAGCAGTACTTC.

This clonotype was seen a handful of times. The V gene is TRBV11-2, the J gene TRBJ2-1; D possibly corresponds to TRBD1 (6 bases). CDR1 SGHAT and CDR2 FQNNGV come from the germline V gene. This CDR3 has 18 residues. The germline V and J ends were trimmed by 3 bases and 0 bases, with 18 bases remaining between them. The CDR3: CASSFFSTGTPSYNEQFF. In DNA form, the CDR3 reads TGTGCCAGCAGCTTCTTCAGCACCGGGACACCCTCCTACAATGAGCAGTTCTTC.

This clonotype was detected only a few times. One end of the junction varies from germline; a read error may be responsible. As DNA, the CDR3 is TGCAGCGTTGACCGATTGAACACCGAAGCTTTCTTT. Amino acids: CSVDRLNTEAFF. The chain recombines TRBV29-1 with TRBJ1-1, with D hard to call. This CDR3 region has 12 residues. CDR1 and CDR2 from the germline V gene are SQVTM and ANQGSEA.

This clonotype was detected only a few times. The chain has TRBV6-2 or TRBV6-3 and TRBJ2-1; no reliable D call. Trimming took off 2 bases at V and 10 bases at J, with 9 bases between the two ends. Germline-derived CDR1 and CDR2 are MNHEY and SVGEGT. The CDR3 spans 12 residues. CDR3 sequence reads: CASSYLLGEQFF. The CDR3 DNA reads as TGTGCCAGCAGTTACCTATTAGGGGAGCAGTTCTTC.

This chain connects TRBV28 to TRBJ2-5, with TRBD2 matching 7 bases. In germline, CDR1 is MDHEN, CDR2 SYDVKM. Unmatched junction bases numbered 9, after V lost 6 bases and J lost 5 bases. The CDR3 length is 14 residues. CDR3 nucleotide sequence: TGTGCCAGCAGGTTGGGGGGGGGAAGCGAGACCCAGTACTTC. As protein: CASRLGGGSETQYF.

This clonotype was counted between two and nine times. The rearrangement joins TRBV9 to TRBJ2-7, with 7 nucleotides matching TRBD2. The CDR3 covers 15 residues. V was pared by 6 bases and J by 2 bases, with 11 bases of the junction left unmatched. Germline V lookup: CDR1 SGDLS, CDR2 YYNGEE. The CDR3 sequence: CASTLGSGRTYEQYF. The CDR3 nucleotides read TGTGCCAGCACCCTAGGATCCGGGAGGACCTACGAGCAGTACTTC.

CDR3 coding DNA: TGTGCCAGCAGCTTAGTAACGGGGGGCTACACCTTC. Translated: CASSLVTGGYTF. This rearrangement joins TRBV7-8 to TRBJ1-2; no clear D gene. Trimming stripped 1 base from V and 8 bases from J, with 8 bases between. CDR3 length equals 12 residues. CDR1 and CDR2 from the germline V gene are SGHVS and FQNEAQ.

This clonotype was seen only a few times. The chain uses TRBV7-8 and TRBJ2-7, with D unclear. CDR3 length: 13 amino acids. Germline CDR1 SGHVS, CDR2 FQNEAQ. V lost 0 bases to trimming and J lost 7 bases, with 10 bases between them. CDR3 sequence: CASSLAMNWEQYF. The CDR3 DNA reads TGTGCCAGCAGCTTAGCTATGAATTGGGAGCAGTACTTC.

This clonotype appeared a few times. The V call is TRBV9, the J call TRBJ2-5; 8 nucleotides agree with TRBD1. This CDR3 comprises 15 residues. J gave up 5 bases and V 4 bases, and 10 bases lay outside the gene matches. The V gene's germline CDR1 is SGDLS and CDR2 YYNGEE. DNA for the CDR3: TGTGCCAGCAGCACCTCGGACAGGGATCACGAGACCCAGTACTTC. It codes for CASSTSDRDHETQYF.

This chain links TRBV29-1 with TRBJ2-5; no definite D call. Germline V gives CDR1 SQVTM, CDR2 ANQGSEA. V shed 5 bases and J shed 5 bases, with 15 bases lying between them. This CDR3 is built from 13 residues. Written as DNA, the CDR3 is TGCAGCGTTAGACTTCTTTTGAGTGAGACCCAGTACTTC. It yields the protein CSVRLLLSETQYF.

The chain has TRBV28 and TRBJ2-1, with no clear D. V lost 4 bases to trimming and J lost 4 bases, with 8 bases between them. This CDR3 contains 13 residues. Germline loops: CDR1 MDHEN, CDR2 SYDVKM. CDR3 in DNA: TGTGCCAGCAGTTCTCTATGGTACAATGAGCAGTTCTTC. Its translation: CASSSLWYNEQFF.

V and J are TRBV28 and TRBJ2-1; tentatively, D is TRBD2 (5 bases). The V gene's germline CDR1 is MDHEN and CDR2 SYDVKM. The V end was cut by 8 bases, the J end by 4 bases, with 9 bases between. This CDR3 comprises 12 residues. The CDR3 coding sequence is TGTGCCAGCGGACTGGAATACAATGAGCAGTTCTTC. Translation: CASGLEYNEQFF.

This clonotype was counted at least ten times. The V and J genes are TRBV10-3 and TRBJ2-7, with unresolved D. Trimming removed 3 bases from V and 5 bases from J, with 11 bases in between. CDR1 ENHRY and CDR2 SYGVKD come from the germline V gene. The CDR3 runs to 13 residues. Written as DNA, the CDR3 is TGTGCCATCAGTGATCTCGGTGGTGACGAGCAGTACTTC. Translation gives CAISDLGGDEQYF.

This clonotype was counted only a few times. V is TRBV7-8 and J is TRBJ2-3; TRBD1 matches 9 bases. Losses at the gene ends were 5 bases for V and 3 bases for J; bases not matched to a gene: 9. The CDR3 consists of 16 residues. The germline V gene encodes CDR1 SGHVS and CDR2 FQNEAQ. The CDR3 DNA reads TGTGCCAGCAGCGCAGTAGCGACAGGGGGGACAGATACGCAGTATTTT. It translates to CASSAVATGGTDTQYF.

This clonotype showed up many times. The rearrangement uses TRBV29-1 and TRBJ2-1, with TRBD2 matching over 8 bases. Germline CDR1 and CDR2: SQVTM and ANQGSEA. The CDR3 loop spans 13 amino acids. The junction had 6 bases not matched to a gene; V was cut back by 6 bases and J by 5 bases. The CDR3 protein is CSVGGGGHNEQFF. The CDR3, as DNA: TGCAGCGTGGGGGGCGGGGGGCACAATGAGCAGTTCTTC.

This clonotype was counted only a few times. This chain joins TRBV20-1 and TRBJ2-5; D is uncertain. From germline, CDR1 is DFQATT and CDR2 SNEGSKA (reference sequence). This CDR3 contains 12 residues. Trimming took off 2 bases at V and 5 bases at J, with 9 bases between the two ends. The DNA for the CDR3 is TGCAGTGCTAGACCGTCGTTGGAGACCCAGTACTTC. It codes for CSARPSLETQYF.

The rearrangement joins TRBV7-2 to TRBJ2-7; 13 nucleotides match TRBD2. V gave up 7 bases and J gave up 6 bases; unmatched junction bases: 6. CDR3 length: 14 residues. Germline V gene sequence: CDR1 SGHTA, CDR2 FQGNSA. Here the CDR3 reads CASIGLAGVGEQYF. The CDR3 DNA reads TGTGCCAGCATTGGACTAGCGGGAGTGGGCGAGCAGTACTTC.

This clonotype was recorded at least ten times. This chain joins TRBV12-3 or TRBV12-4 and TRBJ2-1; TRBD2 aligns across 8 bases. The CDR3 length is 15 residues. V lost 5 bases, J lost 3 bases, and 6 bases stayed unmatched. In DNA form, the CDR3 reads TGTGCCAGCAGTCGTAGCGGGGCGGGCTACAATGAGCAGTTCTTC. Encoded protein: CASSRSGAGYNEQFF.